The clone carrying this TCR beta chain was seen only a few times. What it recognizes is unknown. This specimen belongs to a study of T-cell memory formation after mild COVID-19. Study-wide results and limits: Clones shrinking from day 15 to 85 showed even CD4/CD8 mixes; later expanders tilted CD4+.

This CDR3 is built from 12 residues. CDR1 is SGHRS and CDR2 is YFSETQ in the germline V gene. V gave up 1 base and J gave up 7 bases, with 8 bases separating them. TCRdb re-called the 5' RACE reads with MiXCR, one entry per CDR3 protein. The sample has around 220,000 distinct CDR3 sequences; 16% are singletons. The receptor comes from a man between 18 and 29 years old who had mild COVID-19 (a few samples of this study predate the infection). Cell type and time point are not known. The chain combines TRBV5-1 with TRBJ1-1; D is unresolved. Sequencing input: PBMCs or a T cell subset sorted from them (not recorded which). The CDR3 DNA reads TGCGCCAGCAGCTTGCCGACGGATGAAGCTTTCTTT. Its translation: CASSLPTDEAFF.